Following are 15 T cell receptor beta chains from one sample sequenced in a study of OX40 agonist ivuxolimab in advanced cancers. Using immunoSEQ multiplex PCR, the repertoire was profiled, and TCRdb retains in-frame clones only, with some absent. The table shows over 150,000 clones, with approximately 94% occurring only once. Sample: CD4+ or CD8+ T cells sorted from blood, taken in a trial of the OX40 agonist ivuxolimab. These receptors were collected from an adult with an advanced solid tumor such as melanoma, head and neck, liver or kidney cancer.

The V call is TRBV5-1, the J call TRBJ2-5; D is unresolved. The CDR3 is made up of 13 amino acids. The V end was cut by 0 bases, the J end by 3 bases, with 6 bases between. Germline CDR1 and CDR2: SGHRS and YFSETQ. In DNA, the CDR3 is TGCGCCAGCAGCTTGGTCGCTGAAGAGACCCAGTACTTC. It is translated as CASSLVAEETQYF.

Comment on this clone: A read error may account for a junction end that differs from germline. The J gene is TRBJ1-1, the V gene TRBV7-3, with unresolved D. Germline lookup yields CDR1 SGHTA and CDR2 FQGTGA. This CDR3 has 15 amino acids. The CDR3 sequence: CASSVTALAGTEAFF. CDR3 in DNA: TGTGCCAGCAGCGTAACCGCCCTGGCCGGGACTGAAGCTTTCTTT.

The chain is built from TRBV19 and TRBJ1-1, with D possibly matching TRBD1 (5 bases). The germline gives CDR1 LNHDA, CDR2 SQIVND (reference sequence). V was cut by 5 bases and J by 12 bases, with 16 bases left in between. The CDR3 extends over 12 amino acids. The CDR3 nucleotides read TGTGCCAGTAGTCGCGAGGACATCGCGTCTTTCTTT. Its translation: CASSREDIASFF.

The chain couples TRBV7-2 to TRBJ2-3; tentatively, D is TRBD1 (6 bases). The V gene's germline CDR1 is SGHTA and CDR2 FQGNSA. Trimming took 5 bases from V and 5 from J, leaving 17 bases between them. The CDR3 loop spans 15 amino acids. The CDR3 reads CASSNPGVVRDTQYF. For the CDR3, the DNA is TGTGCCAGCAGCAATCCAGGGGTAGTGAGAGATACGCAGTATTTT.

The V gene is TRBV5-8, the J gene TRBJ1-4; no reliable D call. Per germline, CDR1 SGHTS and CDR2 YDEGEE. Trimming removed 2 bases from V and 5 bases from J, with 13 bases in between. The CDR3 contains 15 residues. This CDR3 is CASSFGGEPNEKLFF. CDR3 DNA: TGTGCCAGCAGCTTCGGCGGGGAACCCAATGAAAAACTGTTTTTT.

The genes are TRBV5-6 and TRBJ1-2; TRBD1 aligns across 8 bases. V lost 0 bases and J lost 4; bases outside the gene matches: 2. Germline V lookup: CDR1 SGHDT, CDR2 YYEEEE. CDR3 length: 14 amino acids. This chain's CDR3 is CASSLGTGIYGYTF. CDR3 sequence (DNA): TGTGCCAGCAGCTTGGGGACAGGGATCTATGGCTACACCTTC.

The rearrangement joins TRBV6-5 to TRBJ1-1; 8 nucleotides align to TRBD1. The germline gives CDR1 MNHEY, CDR2 SVGAGI. This CDR3 spans 14 amino acids. After removal of 6 bases from V and 4 bases from J, the junction contained 7 bases not matched to a gene. The CDR3 region has the DNA TGTGCCAGCAGGGCAGACAGGGGAGGCACTGAAGCTTTCTTT. This codes for CASRADRGGTEAFF.

This chain links TRBV30 with TRBJ2-7; 9 bases line up with TRBD1. The germline CDR1 and CDR2 sequences are GTSNPN and SVGIG (reference sequence). The ends lost 2 bases at V and 6 bases at J; junction bases unmatched: 5. CDR3 length: 13 amino acids. CDR3 in DNA: TGTGCCTGGAGTAGGGGGACAGGGACCGAGCAGTACTTC. Protein: CAWSRGTGTEQYF.

The J gene is TRBJ2-2, the V gene TRBV28; D could derive from TRBD1 or TRBD2 (5 bases each). V lost 0 bases to trimming and J lost 6 bases, with 11 bases between them. The CDR3 has 15 amino acids. CDR1 and CDR2 from the germline V gene are MDHEN and SYDVKM. CDR3 residues: CASSLWGRGAGELFF. The CDR3 nucleotides are TGTGCCAGCAGTTTATGGGGGAGAGGGGCCGGGGAGCTGTTTTTT.

The J gene is TRBJ1-1, the V gene TRBV2; D ambiguous. CDR3 length equals 11 residues. CDR1 is SNHLY and CDR2 is FYNNEI in the germline V gene. Between the trimmed V and J ends, which lost 5 bases and 7 bases, there was a span of 8 bases. The CDR3 sequence is CASSFIGEAFF. The CDR3 DNA follows: TGTGCCAGCAGTTTTATCGGTGAAGCTTTCTTT.

J is TRBJ2-3 and V is TRBV5-1; 9 nucleotides agree with TRBD2. This CDR3 contains 19 residues. Germline-derived CDR1 and CDR2 are SGHRS and YFSETQ. V gave up 0 bases and J gave up 4 bases; unmatched junction bases: 15. The CDR3 loop reads CASSLALMASGMRADTQYF. DNA for the CDR3: TGCGCCAGCAGCTTGGCCCTGATGGCTAGCGGGATGAGGGCAGATACGCAGTATTTT. Looking up the rest from reference TRBV5-1 and TRBJ2-3 gives the full variable domain: KAGVTQTPRYLIKTRGQQVTLSCSPISGHRSVSWYQQTPGQGLQFLFEYFSETQRNKGNFPGRFSGRQFSNSRSEMNVSTLELGDSALYLCASSLALMASGMRADTQYFGPGTRLTVL.

The chain joins TRBV27 to TRBJ1-2, with D possibly TRBD1 on 5 matching bases. Germline V gives CDR1 MNHEY, CDR2 SMNVEV (reference sequence). Deletions cut 8 bases from V and 7 bases from J, with 11 bases between. This CDR3 is 11 amino acids long. The CDR3 DNA reads TGTGCCAGCCGGAGCAGGGCTGGCTACACCTTC. It is translated as CASRSRAGYTF.

This rearrangement joins TRBV2 to TRBJ2-5, with a tentative D call TRBD1 (6 bases). The CDR3 contains 15 residues. V dropped 7 bases and J dropped 5 bases, with 20 bases sitting between them. The germline V gene has CDR1 SNHLY and CDR2 FYNNEI. For the CDR3, the DNA is TGTGCCAGCACAAGCTCCAGGGGCGCGTGGGAGACCCAGTACTTC. It yields the protein CASTSSRGAWETQYF. Full variable domain (rest looked up from reference TRBV2 and TRBJ2-5): EPEVTQTPSHQVTQMGQEVILRCVPISNHLYFYWYRQILGQKVEFLVSFYNNEISEKSEIFDDQFSVERPDGSNFTLKIRSTKLEDSAMYFCASTSSRGAWETQYFGPGTRLLVL.

This clone was seen just once. This rearrangement joins TRBV6-5 to TRBJ2-7, with D possibly being TRBD1 or TRBD2 (5 bases each). CDR3 length equals 15 residues. Looked up from germline, CDR1 is MNHEY and CDR2 is SVGAGI. The germline V and J ends were trimmed by 2 bases and 1 base, with 12 bases remaining between them. In DNA form, the CDR3 reads TGTGCCAGCAGTTACCTCGGGACCCCATCCTACGAGCAGTACTTC. As protein: CASSYLGTPSYEQYF.

The chain recombines TRBV7-9 with TRBJ1-1, with D perhaps matching TRBD1 (5 bases). This CDR3 region has 14 residues. V was trimmed by 7 bases and J by 1 base, leaving 13 bases between them. Germline assignment: CDR1 SEHNR and CDR2 FQNEAQ (reference sequence). The CDR3 coding sequence is TGTGCCAGCATCCTAACTCAGGGGAACACTGAAGCTTTCTTT. Encoded protein: CASILTQGNTEAFF.